This TCR beta chain was retrieved from a study of T cells in Graves' hyperthyroidism and ophthalmopathy. Hyperthyroidism, newly diagnosed and lasting under 2 months, affected patients aged 18 to 65. RNA transcripts served as the template for amplifying TCR beta CDR3 regions. During a first-round RT-PCR of the TCR CDR3, the HTBI primer set was used. TCRdb re-derived calls from the multiplex PCR reads in MiXCR, one entry per CDR3 protein. The sample contains approximately 400,000 distinct CDR3 sequences, roughly 13% of which appear only once. The sequenced sample consisted of blood. The receptor comes from a woman aged 60-75 years with Graves' hyperthyroidism.

The CDR3 is CASSFLPGNYGYTF. CDR3 nucleotide sequence: TGTGCCAGCAGTTTCCTCCCAGGCAACTATGGCTACACCTTC. The chain combines TRBV12-3 or TRBV12-4 with TRBJ1-2; no clear D gene. Between the trimmed V and J ends, which lost 3 bases and 2 bases, there was a span of 10 bases. This CDR3 has 14 amino acids.